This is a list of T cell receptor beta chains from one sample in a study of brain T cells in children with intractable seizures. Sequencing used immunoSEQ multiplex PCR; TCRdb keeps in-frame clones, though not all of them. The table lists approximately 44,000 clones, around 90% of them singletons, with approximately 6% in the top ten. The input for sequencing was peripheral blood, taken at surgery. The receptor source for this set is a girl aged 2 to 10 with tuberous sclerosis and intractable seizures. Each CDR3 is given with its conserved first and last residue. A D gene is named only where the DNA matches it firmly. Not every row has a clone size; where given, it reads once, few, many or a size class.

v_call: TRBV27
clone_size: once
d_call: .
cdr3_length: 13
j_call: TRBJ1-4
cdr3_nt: TGTGCCAGCAGTCTAGGGGGAGATGAAAAACTGTTTTTT
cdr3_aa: CASSLGGDEKLFF

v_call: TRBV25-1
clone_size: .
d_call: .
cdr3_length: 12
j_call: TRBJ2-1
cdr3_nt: TGTGCCAGCAGTGTAGGCTACAATGAGCAGTTCTTC
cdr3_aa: CASSVGYNEQFF

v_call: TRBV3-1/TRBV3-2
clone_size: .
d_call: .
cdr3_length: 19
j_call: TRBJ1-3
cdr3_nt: TGTGCCAGCAGCCAAGATATGCCGGACACAACGTTCTCTGGAAACACCATATATTTT
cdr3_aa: CASSQDMPDTTFSGNTIYF

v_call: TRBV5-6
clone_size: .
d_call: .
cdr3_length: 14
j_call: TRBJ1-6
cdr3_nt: TGTGCCAGCAGCTCCCCATTGAGAGGTTCACCCCTCCACTTT
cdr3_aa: CASSSPLRGSPLHF

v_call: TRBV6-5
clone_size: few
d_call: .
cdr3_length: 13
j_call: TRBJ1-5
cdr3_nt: TGTGCCAGCAGTTACTCGAGAAATCAGCCCCAGCATTTT
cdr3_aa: CASSYSRNQPQHF

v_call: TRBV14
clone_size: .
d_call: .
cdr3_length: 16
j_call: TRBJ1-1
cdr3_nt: TGTGCCAGCAGCCAAGGTCCCGGACAAATGAACACTGAAGCTTTCTTT
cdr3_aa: CASSQGPGQMNTEAFF

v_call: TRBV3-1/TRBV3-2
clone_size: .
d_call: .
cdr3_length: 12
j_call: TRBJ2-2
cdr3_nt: TGTGCCAGCAGCCAACCCGGAGGGGAGCTGTTTTTT
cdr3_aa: CASSQPGGELFF

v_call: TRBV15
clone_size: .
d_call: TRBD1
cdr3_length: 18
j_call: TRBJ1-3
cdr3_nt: TGTGCCACCAGCAGACCATATCTTACAGGGGACTCTGGAAACACCATATATTTT
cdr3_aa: CATSRPYLTGDSGNTIYF

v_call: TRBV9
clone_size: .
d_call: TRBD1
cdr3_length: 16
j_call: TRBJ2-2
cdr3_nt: TGTGCCAGCAGCTCATGGGACAGGCCGAACACCGGGGAGCTGTTTTTT
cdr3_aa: CASSSWDRPNTGELFF

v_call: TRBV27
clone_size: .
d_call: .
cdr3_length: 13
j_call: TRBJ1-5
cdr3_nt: TGTGCCAGCAGTCGAGGGGAGTGGCAGCCCCAGCATTTT
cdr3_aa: CASSRGEWQPQHF

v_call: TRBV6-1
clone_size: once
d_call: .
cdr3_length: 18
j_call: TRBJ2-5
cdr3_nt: TGTGCCAGCAGTGAATCCGTTGTTCAGGGAACGTACCAAGAGACCCAGTACTTC
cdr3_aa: CASSESVVQGTYQETQYF

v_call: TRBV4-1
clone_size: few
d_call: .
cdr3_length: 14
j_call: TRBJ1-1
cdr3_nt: TGCGCCAGCAGCCAAGCTGGGATTGGAGCTGAAGCTTTCTTT
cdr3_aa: CASSQAGIGAEAFF

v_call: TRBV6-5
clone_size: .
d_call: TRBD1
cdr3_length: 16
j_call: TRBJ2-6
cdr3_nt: TGTGCCAGCAGTTCCCACAGGGGAAGCGGGGCCAACGTCCTGACTTTC
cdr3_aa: CASSSHRGSGANVLTF

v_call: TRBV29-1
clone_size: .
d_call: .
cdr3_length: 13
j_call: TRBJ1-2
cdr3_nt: TGCAGCGTTGAGGGTGCGGCTAACTATGGCTACACCTTC
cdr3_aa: CSVEGAANYGYTF

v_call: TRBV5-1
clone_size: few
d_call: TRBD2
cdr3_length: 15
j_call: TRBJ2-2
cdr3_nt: TGCGCCAGCAGCCCGTCCGCGGGGGTGACCGGGGAGCTGTTTTTT
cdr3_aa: CASSPSAGVTGELFF

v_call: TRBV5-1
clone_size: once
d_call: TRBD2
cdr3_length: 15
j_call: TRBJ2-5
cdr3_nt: TGCGCCAGCAGCGCCCCCGGGACTAGCGGAGAGACCCAGTACTTC
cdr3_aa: CASSAPGTSGETQYF

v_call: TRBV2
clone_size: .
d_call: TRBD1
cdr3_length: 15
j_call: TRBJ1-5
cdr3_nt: TGTGCCAGCAGTCAGGCGGACAGGCCCAATCAGCCCCAGCATTTT
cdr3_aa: CASSQADRPNQPQHF

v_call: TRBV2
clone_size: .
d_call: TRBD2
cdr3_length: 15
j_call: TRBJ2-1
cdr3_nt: TGTGCCATCGGAGGACTAGCGGGGGGATACAATGAGCAGTTCTTC
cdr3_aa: CAIGGLAGGYNEQFF

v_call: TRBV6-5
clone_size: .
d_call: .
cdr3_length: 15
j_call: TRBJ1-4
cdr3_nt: TGTGCCAGCAGTTACTTCGGGTCAACTAATGAAAAACTGTTTTTT
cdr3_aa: CASSYFGSTNEKLFF

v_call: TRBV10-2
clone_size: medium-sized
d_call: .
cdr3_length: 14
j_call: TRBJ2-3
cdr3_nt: TGCGCCAGCAGTGATCGAAAGATCACAGATACGCAGTATTTT
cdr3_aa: CASSDRKITDTQYF

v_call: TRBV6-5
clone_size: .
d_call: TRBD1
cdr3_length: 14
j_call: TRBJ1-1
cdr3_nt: TGTGCCAGCAGTTTCCGGGACAGGGACACTGAAGCTTTCTTT
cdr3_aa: CASSFRDRDTEAFF

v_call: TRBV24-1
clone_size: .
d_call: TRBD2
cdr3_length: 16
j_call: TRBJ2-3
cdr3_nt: TGTGCCACCAGTGACGGACTAGCGGGGGCCTTGGATACGCAGTATTTT
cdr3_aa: CATSDGLAGALDTQYF

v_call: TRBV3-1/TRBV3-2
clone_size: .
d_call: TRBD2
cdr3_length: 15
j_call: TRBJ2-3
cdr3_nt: TGTGCCAGCAGCCCCAGCGGGGGGATCGCAGATACGCAGTATTTT
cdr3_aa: CASSPSGGIADTQYF

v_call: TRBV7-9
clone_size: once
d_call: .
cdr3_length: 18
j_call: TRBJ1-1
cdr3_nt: TGTGCCAGCAGCTCGCCCCAAACGGGACCCGGTAGGAACACTGAAGCTTTCTTT
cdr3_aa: CASSSPQTGPGRNTEAFF

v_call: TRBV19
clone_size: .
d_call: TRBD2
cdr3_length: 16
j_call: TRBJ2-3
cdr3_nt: TGTGCCAGTAGTATAAGGACTAGCGCTTTCACAGATACGCAGTATTTT
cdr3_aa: CASSIRTSAFTDTQYF

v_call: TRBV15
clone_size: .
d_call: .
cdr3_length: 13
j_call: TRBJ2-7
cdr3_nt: TGTGCCACCAGCGCGACAGGTTTTAACGAGCAGTACTTC
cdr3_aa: CATSATGFNEQYF

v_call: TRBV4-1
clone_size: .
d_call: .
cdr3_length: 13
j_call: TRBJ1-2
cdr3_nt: TGCGCCAGCAGCCAAGGACCGGTCTATGGCTACACCTTC
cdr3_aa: CASSQGPVYGYTF

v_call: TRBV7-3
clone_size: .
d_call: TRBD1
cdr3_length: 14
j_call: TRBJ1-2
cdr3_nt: TGTGCCAGCAGCTTAACACAGGGGTCCTATGGCTACACCTTC
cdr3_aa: CASSLTQGSYGYTF

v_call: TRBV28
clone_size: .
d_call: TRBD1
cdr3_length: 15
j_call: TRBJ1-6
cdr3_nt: TGTGCCAGCAGTCACGGGGACAGGCTGTCGTCACCCCTCCACTTT
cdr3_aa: CASSHGDRLSSPLHF

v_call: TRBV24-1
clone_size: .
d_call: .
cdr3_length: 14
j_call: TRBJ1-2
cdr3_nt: TGTGCCACCAGTGATCCGACGACAGCCTATGGCTACACCTTC
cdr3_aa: CATSDPTTAYGYTF

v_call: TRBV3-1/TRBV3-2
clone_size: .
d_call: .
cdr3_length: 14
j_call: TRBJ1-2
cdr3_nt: TGTGCCAGCAGCCAATCCGGGTCAAACTATGGCTACACCTTC
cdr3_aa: CASSQSGSNYGYTF

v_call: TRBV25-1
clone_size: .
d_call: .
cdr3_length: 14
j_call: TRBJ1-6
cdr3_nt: TGTGCCAGCAGTGAAGGAGGTTATAACTCACCCCTCCACTTT
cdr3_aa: CASSEGGYNSPLHF

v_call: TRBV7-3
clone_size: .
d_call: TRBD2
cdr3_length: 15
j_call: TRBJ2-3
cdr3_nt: TGTGCCAGCAGCTTACCGACTAGCGGGGCAGATACGCAGTATTTT
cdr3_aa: CASSLPTSGADTQYF

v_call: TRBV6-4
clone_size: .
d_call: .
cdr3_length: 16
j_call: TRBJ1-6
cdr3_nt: TGTGCCAGCAGTGACCTATGGACGGCCCCTGGCTCACCCCTCCACTTT
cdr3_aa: CASSDLWTAPGSPLHF

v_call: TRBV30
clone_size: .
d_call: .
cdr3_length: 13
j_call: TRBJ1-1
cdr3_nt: TGTGCCTGGAGCGAAGATAGGAACACTGAAGCTTTCTTT
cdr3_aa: CAWSEDRNTEAFF

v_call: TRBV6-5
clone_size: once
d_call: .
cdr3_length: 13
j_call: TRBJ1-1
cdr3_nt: TGTGCCAGCAGTAAGAATAAAAACACTGAAGCTTTCTTT
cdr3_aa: CASSKNKNTEAFF

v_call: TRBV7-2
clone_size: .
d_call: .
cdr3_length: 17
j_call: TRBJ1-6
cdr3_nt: TGTGCCAGCAGCTTAAGGGGACGCGGGTTGGTACATTCACCCCTCCACTTT
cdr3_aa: CASSLRGRGLVHSPLHF

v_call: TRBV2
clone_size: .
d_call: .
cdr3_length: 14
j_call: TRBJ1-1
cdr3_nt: TGTGCCAGCAGTGATGCAGGGACGAACACTGAAGCTTTCTTT
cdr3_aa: CASSDAGTNTEAFF

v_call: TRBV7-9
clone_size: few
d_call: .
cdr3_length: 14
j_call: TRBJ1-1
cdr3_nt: TGTGCCAGCAGCTTAGAGGCAGGGAACACTGAAGCTTTCTTT
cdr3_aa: CASSLEAGNTEAFF

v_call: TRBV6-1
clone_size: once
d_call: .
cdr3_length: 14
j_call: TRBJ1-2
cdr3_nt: TGTGCCAGCAGTGAAAACTCGGGGCGGGAGGGCTACACCTTC
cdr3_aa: CASSENSGREGYTF

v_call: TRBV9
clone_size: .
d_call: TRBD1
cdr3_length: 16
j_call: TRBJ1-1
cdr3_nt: TGTGCCAGCAGCGTAGGACCGGGACAGATGACGCCTGAAGCTTTCTTT
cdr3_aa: CASSVGPGQMTPEAFF

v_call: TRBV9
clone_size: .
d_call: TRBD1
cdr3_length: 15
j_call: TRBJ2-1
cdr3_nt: TGTGCCAGCAGCGTAGCTGGACAGGTTTACAATGAGCAGTTCTTC
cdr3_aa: CASSVAGQVYNEQFF

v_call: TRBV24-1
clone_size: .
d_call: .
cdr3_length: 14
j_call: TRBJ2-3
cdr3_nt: TGTGCCACCAGTGATTACAGGAAGGGAGATACGCAGTATTTT
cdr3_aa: CATSDYRKGDTQYF

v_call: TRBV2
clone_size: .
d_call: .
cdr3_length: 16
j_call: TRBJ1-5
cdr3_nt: TGTGCCAGCAACACCCCCGGGACAAATAGCAATCAGCCCCAGCATTTT
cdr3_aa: CASNTPGTNSNQPQHF

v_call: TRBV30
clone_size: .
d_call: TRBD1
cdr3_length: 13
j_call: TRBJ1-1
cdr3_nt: TGTGCCTGGATAGACAGGGGTTGGACTGAAGCTTTCTTT
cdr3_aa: CAWIDRGWTEAFF